This TCR beta chain derives from a study of blood T cell repertoires in COVID-19. As for the study in general: There were acute and convalescent COVID-19 samples, and they came from the United States, Italy and Spain. The cDNA or gDNA used as material had been derived from T cells, B-cell-depleted T cells, or PBMCs.

Original processing methods: Estimates of nucleated cell counts were drawn from the amplification of reference gene primers. The method was immunoSEQ multiplex PCR; TCRdb's version includes in-frame clones alone and lacks a portion of them. For V, J and clone size, that table is used; D and trimming come from the DNA. This table holds approximately 200,000 clones, about 80% found once. CDR1 MNHEY and CDR2 SVGAGI come from the germline V gene. Trimming pared 9 bases from V and 11 bases from J, leaving 15 bases between. This CDR3 spans 11 amino acids. This sequence originates from a woman aged 25 to 45 who had recovered from COVID-19. The rearrangement uses TRBV6-5 and TRBJ2-3; D not resolved. The material sequenced was peripheral blood. The CDR3 nucleotides read TGTGCCAGTCTCAGATCATTTTGGCAGTATTTT. The encoded protein is CASLRSFWQYF.